The source of this T cell receptor beta chain is a study of control samples from healthy donors and cancer patients. The CDR3 runs 16 residues. TCRdb's copy holds only in-frame clones and misses some; the assay was immunoSEQ multiplex PCR. In the table there are tens of thousands of clones, about nine tenths of which are singletons. The chain uses TRBV21-1 and TRBJ1-3. TRBV21-1 is termed a pseudogene. The sequenced sample was blood. This TCR was recovered from a man between 50 and 59 years old in good health. CDR3 nucleotides: TGTGCCAGCAGCAAAGCGAAGAATCTCTCTGGAAACACCATATATTTT. It yields the protein CASSKAKNLSGNTIYF.